Sequencing of this T cell receptor beta chain was carried out in a study of shared clonotypes between healthy human individuals. Whole-study context: CD4 naive cells filled three plates per donor, CD4 memory three, CD8 naive two and CD8 memory one. Study results and limitations: It was the non-shared clonotypes that had lower generation probabilities than clonotypes shared by all four donors.

It was across several immunoSEQ plates that each subset's genomic DNA was evenly split. In the original workflow: Filtering was not the same, since immunoSEQ gave junction-only sequences without quality scores. TCRdb's copy holds only in-frame clones and misses some; the assay was immunoSEQ multiplex PCR. That table is the source of V, J and clone size, and D and trimming were worked out from the DNA. Among 650,000 to 750,000 clones listed, about two thirds were seen once. In its sample, this clone was seen once. Its antigen remains unidentified. Trimming pared 5 bases from V and 5 bases from J, leaving 12 bases between. CDR1 and CDR2 from the germline V gene are MNHEY and SVGAGI. This CDR3 is built from 13 residues.

The rearrangement links TRBV6-5 to TRBJ1-1; no clear D gene. Material for sequencing was memory CD4+ T cells sorted from blood. Subset defined: CD45RA-negative fraction. The source of this sequence is a woman younger than 45 in good health. The DNA of the CDR3 is TGTGCCAGCAGTCAGCTTTCAGGAACTGAAGCTTTCTTT. Translating gives CASSQLSGTEAFF.